Listed below are T cell receptor beta chains from one sample, sequenced in a study of cytomegalovirus exposure and HLA in healthy donors. TCRdb's table, derived via immunoSEQ multiplex PCR, lists solely in-frame clones and lacks some. The sample records about 99,000 clones, roughly 80% being singletons. Material for sequencing was PBMCs. The receptor source for this set is a man aged 40-49 years in good health and CMV-seronegative. Both conserved end residues are part of each CDR3. Fields, in order: D gene, V gene, J gene, clone size, CDR3 DNA, CDR3 protein. The D gene is left open where the match is weak. Only some rows state a clone size, as once, few, many or a class for expanded clones.

d_call: -; v_call: TRBV18; j_call: TRBJ1-2; clone_size: -; cdr3_nt: TGTGCCAGCTCACCGGAAACGCAGGGTACCCCCTATGGCTACACCTTC; cdr3_aa: CASSPETQGTPYGYTF
d_call: -; v_call: TRBV18; j_call: TRBJ2-5; clone_size: -; cdr3_nt: TGTGCCAGCTCCCCGCCGGGAAAAGAGACCCAGTACTTC; cdr3_aa: CASSPPGKETQYF
d_call: TRBD1; v_call: TRBV6-1; j_call: TRBJ1-2; clone_size: -; cdr3_nt: TGTGCCAGCAGCGTCCAGGGGGTCCATGGCTACACCTTC; cdr3_aa: CASSVQGVHGYTF
d_call: TRBD2; v_call: TRBV5-1; j_call: TRBJ2-2; clone_size: -; cdr3_nt: TGCGCCAGCAGCTTGGATCTAGCGGGGACAAACACCGGGGAGCTGTTTTTT; cdr3_aa: CASSLDLAGTNTGELFF
d_call: -; v_call: TRBV5-6; j_call: TRBJ1-6; clone_size: -; cdr3_nt: TGTGCCAGCAGCTTGGGGCAGGCCTCGAGTATGAGGGCCCTCCACTTT; cdr3_aa: CASSLGQASSMRALHF
d_call: -; v_call: TRBV5-6; j_call: TRBJ1-5; clone_size: -; cdr3_nt: TGTGCCAGCAGCTTGGGTGCACAGGTGAGAAATCAGCCCCAGCATTTT; cdr3_aa: CASSLGAQVRNQPQHF
d_call: -; v_call: TRBV30; j_call: TRBJ1-5; clone_size: -; cdr3_nt: TGTGCCTGGAGCCGGGAGGGGGATCAGCCCCAGCATTTT; cdr3_aa: CAWSREGDQPQHF
d_call: TRBD1; v_call: TRBV30; j_call: TRBJ2-7; clone_size: -; cdr3_nt: TGTGCCTGGGGTTCCGGGACAGGGATGTACGAGCAGTACTTC; cdr3_aa: CAWGSGTGMYEQYF
d_call: -; v_call: TRBV12-2; j_call: TRBJ1-6; clone_size: -; cdr3_nt: TGTGCAAGTCGCTTAGTCGCAGGGAGGTCCTATAATTCACCCCTCCACTTT; cdr3_aa: CASRLVAGRSYNSPLHF
d_call: -; v_call: TRBV6-5; j_call: TRBJ1-1; clone_size: few; cdr3_nt: TGTGCCAGCAGTCGGGGGGCAGGGGACACTGAAGCTTTCTTT; cdr3_aa: CASSRGAGDTEAFF
d_call: TRBD1; v_call: TRBV5-5; j_call: TRBJ1-6; clone_size: -; cdr3_nt: TGTGCCAGCGAACAGGGGGGAGGTAGTTCACCCCTCCACTTT; cdr3_aa: CASEQGGGSSPLHF
d_call: TRBD2; v_call: TRBV5-4; j_call: TRBJ2-7; clone_size: -; cdr3_nt: TGTGCCAGCAGCTTGGTGGTAGCGGGAGGCGAGCAGTACTTC; cdr3_aa: CASSLVVAGGEQYF
d_call: -; v_call: TRBV30; j_call: TRBJ1-2; clone_size: -; cdr3_nt: TGTGCCTGGAGTGTACTTTTGCGGGGGGAGGATGGCTACACCTTC; cdr3_aa: CAWSVLLRGEDGYTF
d_call: -; v_call: TRBV19; j_call: TRBJ1-5; clone_size: -; cdr3_nt: TGTGCCAGTAAGACAGACCTTAGCAATCAGCCCCAGCATTTT; cdr3_aa: CASKTDLSNQPQHF
d_call: TRBD2; v_call: TRBV28; j_call: TRBJ2-2; clone_size: few; cdr3_nt: TGTGCCAGCGGACTAGCGGGAAAGGGCGCCGGGGAGCTGTTTTTT; cdr3_aa: CASGLAGKGAGELFF
d_call: TRBD2; v_call: TRBV6-5; j_call: TRBJ2-1; clone_size: -; cdr3_nt: TGTGCCAGCAGCTTAGCGGGAGAGGACAATGAGCAGTTCTTC; cdr3_aa: CASSLAGEDNEQFF
d_call: -; v_call: TRBV4-1; j_call: TRBJ1-2; clone_size: -; cdr3_nt: TGCGCCAGCAGCCAAAGCGGGACACGACGCTACACCTTC; cdr3_aa: CASSQSGTRRYTF
d_call: TRBD1; v_call: TRBV15; j_call: TRBJ2-7; clone_size: -; cdr3_nt: TGTGCCACCAGCAGGGACAGGGGGGGCTACGGGCAGTACTTC; cdr3_aa: CATSRDRGGYGQYF
d_call: TRBD2; v_call: TRBV7-8; j_call: TRBJ2-1; clone_size: -; cdr3_nt: TGTGCCAGCAGCTTATTAGCGGGAGATTCCAATGAGCAGTTCTTC; cdr3_aa: CASSLLAGDSNEQFF
d_call: TRBD2; v_call: TRBV14; j_call: TRBJ2-5; clone_size: -; cdr3_nt: TGTGCCAGCAGCCAACTCTTGACGGGAGGGGCCGGGACCCAGTACTTC; cdr3_aa: CASSQLLTGGAGTQYF
d_call: -; v_call: TRBV29-1; j_call: TRBJ2-2; clone_size: -; cdr3_nt: TGCAGCGTTGAGACAGGCACCGGGGAGCTGTTTTTT; cdr3_aa: CSVETGTGELFF
d_call: -; v_call: TRBV29-1; j_call: TRBJ1-2; clone_size: -; cdr3_nt: TGCAGCGTTGACCACAGTTTTAACTATGGCTACACCTTC; cdr3_aa: CSVDHSFNYGYTF
d_call: TRBD2; v_call: TRBV11-2; j_call: TRBJ2-3; clone_size: -; cdr3_nt: TGTGCCAGCAGCCTTGGACTAGCGGGATTGGCACGGGGACCAGATACGCAGTATTTT; cdr3_aa: CASSLGLAGLARGPDTQYF
d_call: TRBD2; v_call: TRBV5-4; j_call: TRBJ2-3; clone_size: -; cdr3_nt: TGTGCCAGCAGCTTGGGGAGGACTAGCGGGAGGTTCCTATTAGATACGCAGTATTTT; cdr3_aa: CASSLGRTSGRFLLDTQYF
d_call: -; v_call: TRBV5-1; j_call: TRBJ1-3; clone_size: once; cdr3_nt: TGCGCCAGCAGCTTGGACGGGAGCACTGGAAACACCATATATTTT; cdr3_aa: CASSLDGSTGNTIYF
d_call: TRBD2; v_call: TRBV5-1; j_call: TRBJ2-3; clone_size: -; cdr3_nt: TGCGCCAGCAGCTCTAGCGGGCGGGGCGATACGCAGTATTTT; cdr3_aa: CASSSSGRGDTQYF
d_call: -; v_call: TRBV5-1; j_call: TRBJ1-1; clone_size: -; cdr3_nt: TGCGCCAGCAGCTTGGATGGGGCCGATGAAGCTTTCTTT; cdr3_aa: CASSLDGADEAFF
d_call: -; v_call: TRBV2; j_call: TRBJ1-5; clone_size: few; cdr3_nt: TGTGCCAGCAGTGAGCAACAGGGTAAATTACAGCCCCAGCATTTT; cdr3_aa: CASSEQQGKLQPQHF
d_call: -; v_call: TRBV28; j_call: TRBJ2-1; clone_size: -; cdr3_nt: TGTGCCAGCAGTTTACCCGGGAGAAGAAGTGAGCAGTTCTTC; cdr3_aa: CASSLPGRRSEQFF
d_call: TRBD2; v_call: TRBV18; j_call: TRBJ2-2; clone_size: once; cdr3_nt: TGTGCCAGCTCACCTATCCTAGCGGCGAACACCGGGGAGCTGTTTTTT; cdr3_aa: CASSPILAANTGELFF
d_call: TRBD2; v_call: TRBV10-2; j_call: TRBJ2-3; clone_size: -; cdr3_nt: TGCGCCAGCAGTGAGCTCGGGACTAGCGGGCGGCGTACGCAGTATTTT; cdr3_aa: CASSELGTSGRRTQYF
d_call: -; v_call: TRBV29-1; j_call: TRBJ1-5; clone_size: -; cdr3_nt: TGCAGCGTCCGCAGGGATAGCAATCAGCCCCAGCATTTT; cdr3_aa: CSVRRDSNQPQHF
d_call: TRBD2; v_call: TRBV7-6; j_call: TRBJ2-5; clone_size: -; cdr3_nt: TGTGCCAGCACCTCTATGTCGGGGCAGGGAGGGTGGGAGACCCAGTACTTC; cdr3_aa: CASTSMSGQGGWETQYF
d_call: -; v_call: TRBV5-1; j_call: TRBJ2-3; clone_size: -; cdr3_nt: TGCGCCAGCAGCCTCCCCGCAGATACGCAGTATTTT; cdr3_aa: CASSLPADTQYF
d_call: TRBD1; v_call: TRBV4-1; j_call: TRBJ1-4; clone_size: -; cdr3_nt: TGCGCCAGCAGCTCAGGACAGGGATATAATGAAAAACTGTTTTTT; cdr3_aa: CASSSGQGYNEKLFF
d_call: -; v_call: TRBV4-1; j_call: TRBJ2-3; clone_size: -; cdr3_nt: TGCGCCAGCAGCCAGGCTGGGGGCCGGGGAGATACGCAGTATTTT; cdr3_aa: CASSQAGGRGDTQYF
d_call: TRBD1; v_call: TRBV30; j_call: TRBJ2-7; clone_size: -; cdr3_nt: TGTGCCTGGACCCCAGGGGGCAACTACGAGCAGTACTTC; cdr3_aa: CAWTPGGNYEQYF
d_call: TRBD1; v_call: TRBV6-5; j_call: TRBJ2-2; clone_size: -; cdr3_nt: TGTGCCAGTCGGATTGGGACAGCTAACACCGGGGAGCTGTTTTTT; cdr3_aa: CASRIGTANTGELFF
d_call: TRBD1; v_call: TRBV10-3; j_call: TRBJ1-2; clone_size: -; cdr3_nt: TGTGCCATCAGTGACCCCCGACAGGGGGATGGCTACACCTTC; cdr3_aa: CAISDPRQGDGYTF
d_call: TRBD2; v_call: TRBV19; j_call: TRBJ2-7; clone_size: -; cdr3_nt: TGTGCCAGTAGTATAGCGGGCGGGAGGAACGAGCAGTACTTC; cdr3_aa: CASSIAGGRNEQYF
d_call: TRBD2; v_call: TRBV4-2; j_call: TRBJ2-7; clone_size: -; cdr3_nt: TGTGCCAGCAGCCAAGAAAGACTAGCGGGCTCCTACGAGCAGTACTTC; cdr3_aa: CASSQERLAGSYEQYF